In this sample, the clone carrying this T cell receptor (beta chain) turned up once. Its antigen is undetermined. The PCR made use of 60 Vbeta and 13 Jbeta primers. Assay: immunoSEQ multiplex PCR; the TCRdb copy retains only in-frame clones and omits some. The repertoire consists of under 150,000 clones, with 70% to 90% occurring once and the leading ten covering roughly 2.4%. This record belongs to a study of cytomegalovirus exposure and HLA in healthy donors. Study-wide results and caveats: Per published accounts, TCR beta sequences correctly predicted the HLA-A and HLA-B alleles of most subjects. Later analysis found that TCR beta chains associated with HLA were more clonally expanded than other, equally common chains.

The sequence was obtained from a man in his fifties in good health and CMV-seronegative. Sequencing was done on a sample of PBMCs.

CDR3 nucleotide sequence: TGTGCCAGCAGTGAAGTTAATTTTATGAACACCGGGGAGCTGTTTTTT. It codes for CASSEVNFMNTGELFF. The V and J genes are TRBV2 and TRBJ2-2; D is uncertain. The CDR3 runs 16 residues. V was cut by 1 base and J by 1 base, with 10 bases left in between. Germline V gene data show CDR1 as SNHLY and CDR2 as FYNNEI.